The 30 T cell receptor beta chains below all came from one sample that was sequenced in a study of CD8 T cells in ankylosing spondylitis. Study outcomes and limitations: Fewer than 10 highly homologous variants formed a TCR beta motif that appeared characteristic of ankylosing spondylitis blood.

Their antigens remain unidentified. TCRdb redid the calling of the 5' RACE reads with MiXCR, one entry per CDR3 protein. This sample has about 390,000 distinct CDR3 sequences, with around 24% found just once. Sequencing used blood, either unsorted or a sorted T cell fraction (not recorded which). Receptor source: a male donor with ankylosing spondylitis.

This clonotype has more than one count but fewer than ten. J is TRBJ2-7 and V is TRBV25-1, with D perhaps TRBD1 or TRBD2 (5 bases each). The CDR3 loop spans 11 amino acids. V dropped 6 bases and J dropped 7 bases, with 10 bases sitting between them. CDR1 and CDR2 (germline): MGHDK, SYGVNS. The CDR3 loop reads CASRGPWEQYF. In DNA form, the CDR3 reads TGTGCCAGCAGGGGACCTTGGGAGCAGTACTTC.

This clonotype was picked up a small number of times. The J gene is TRBJ1-2, the V gene TRBV10-3; D gene uncertain. Per germline, CDR1 ENHRY and CDR2 SYGVKD. CDR3 length: 17 residues. V was clipped by 3 bases and J by 2 bases, with 19 bases between them. CDR3 amino acids: CAISDPRSLRRNYGYTF. In nucleotides, the CDR3 is TGTGCCATCAGTGACCCTCGTAGTCTCAGACGGAACTATGGCTACACCTTC.

This clonotype was seen more than once but under ten times. V is TRBV29-1 and J is TRBJ2-1; D possibly matches TRBD1 or TRBD2 (6 bases each). The germline gives CDR1 SQVTM, CDR2 ANQGSEA. The CDR3 is 15 residues long. V lost 1 base and J 8 bases, leaving 18 bases between the germline ends. The CDR3 sequence is CSVEVGAFSGDEQFF. Written as DNA, the CDR3 is TGCAGCGTTGAAGTGGGGGCCTTCTCGGGGGATGAGCAGTTCTTC.

V gene TRBV5-1 combines with J gene TRBJ2-3; 9 bases line up with TRBD2. Germline CDR1 SGHRS, CDR2 YFSETQ. V trimming: 3 bases; J trimming: 0 bases; junction bases outside the gene matches: 5. This CDR3 comprises 16 residues. As DNA, the CDR3 is TGCGCCAGCAGCTATAATAGCGGGAGAAGCACAGATACGCAGTATTTT. Its protein product is CASSYNSGRSTDTQYF. The full variable domain, rest sourced from reference TRBV5-1 and TRBJ2-3, is KAGVTQTPRYLIKTRGQQVTLSCSPISGHRSVSWYQQTPGQGLQFLFEYFSETQRNKGNFPGRFSGRQFSNSRSEMNVSTLELGDSALYLCASSYNSGRSTDTQYFGPGTRLTVL.

The chain recombines TRBV6-2 or TRBV6-3 with TRBJ1-6; D is unclear. Germline CDR1 reads MNHEY; CDR2 reads SVGEGT. V gave up 6 bases and J gave up 7 bases, with 10 bases separating them. The CDR3 is made up of 13 amino acids. This CDR3 reads CASSTLENSPLHF. The CDR3 nucleotides read TGTGCCAGCAGCACCCTGGAGAATTCACCCCTCCACTTT.

The table lists this clonotype with many counts. V gene TRBV5-1 combines with J gene TRBJ2-7, with D possibly matching TRBD1 (6 bases). Between the trimmed V and J ends, which lost 4 bases and 0 bases, there was a span of 11 bases. The CDR3 runs 14 residues. The V gene's germline CDR1 is SGHRS and CDR2 YFSETQ. The CDR3 nucleotides are TGCGCCAGCAGCAATGGACAGTTCTCCTACGAGCAGTACTTC. Residues: CASSNGQFSYEQYF.

The chain employs TRBV5-1 and TRBJ2-5; no definite D call. The CDR3 consists of 15 residues. Germline lookup yields CDR1 SGHRS and CDR2 YFSETQ. V shed 0 bases and J shed 2 bases, with 11 bases lying between them. DNA of the CDR3: TGCGCCAGCAGCTTGGCCCCGACACCGCAAGAGACCCAGTACTTC. Protein sequence: CASSLAPTPQETQYF.

In its sample, this clonotype was seen a few times. V gene TRBV6-5 combines with J gene TRBJ2-1; TRBD1 or TRBD2 may be the D gene (5 bases each). This CDR3 has 17 amino acids. With 2 bases removed from V and 6 bases from J, the gap between germline ends came to 20 bases. Per the germline V gene, CDR1 is MNHEY and CDR2 is SVGAGI. DNA for the CDR3: TGTGCCAGCAGTTACCCCCCGGGAAGGGGCCCGGGCAATGAGCAGTTCTTC. It is translated as CASSYPPGRGPGNEQFF.

V usage is TRBV11-2 and J usage is TRBJ1-2; unclear D gene. V lost 5 bases and J lost 4, with 14 bases in between. The CDR3 consists of 14 residues. The V gene's germline CDR1 is SGHAT and CDR2 FQNNGV. The CDR3 loop is CASSPLRRGYGYTF. The CDR3 region has the DNA TGTGCCAGCAGCCCTCTTCGGCGGGGCTATGGCTACACCTTC.

The chain employs TRBV7-8 and TRBJ2-7; 8 nucleotides line up with TRBD2. CDR1 and CDR2 (germline): SGHVS, FQNEAQ. The V segment lost 5 bases and the J segment 3 bases; nucleotides outside the gene matches: 9. This CDR3 has 15 residues. CDR3 region: CASSITSAGGYEQYF. For the CDR3, the DNA is TGTGCCAGCAGCATTACCAGCGCGGGGGGCTACGAGCAGTACTTC.

This clonotype was seen only a few times. The CDR3 loop reads CASRGGTSESYEQYF. CDR3 coding DNA: TGTGCCAGCAGAGGGGGCACTTCGGAATCCTACGAGCAGTACTTC. The chain recombines TRBV12-3 or TRBV12-4 with TRBJ2-7; TRBD1 agrees at 7 bases. V lost 6 bases, J lost 1 base, and 9 bases stayed unmatched. CDR3 length: 15 amino acids.

The rearrangement uses TRBV7-2 and TRBJ2-2; D unresolved. There are 13 residues in the CDR3. The V end was cut by 8 bases, the J end by 3 bases, with 10 bases between. Germline CDR1 SGHTA, CDR2 FQGNSA. CDR3 residues: CASGPNYTGELFF. As DNA, the CDR3 is TGTGCCAGCGGCCCTAATTACACCGGGGAGCTGTTTTTT.

This clonotype was seen repeatedly, ten times or more. The chain combines TRBV20-1 with TRBJ2-1, with D perhaps assigned TRBD1 or TRBD2 (5 bases each). This CDR3 is built from 16 residues. Germline V gene sequence: CDR1 DFQATT, CDR2 SNEGSKA (reference sequence). Trimming shortened V by 6 bases and J by 7 bases, and 25 bases separated the two germline ends. CDR3 region: CSATVPTSGRINEQFF. The CDR3 DNA reads as TGCAGTGCCACCGTTCCGACGTCGGGGCGAATTAATGAGCAGTTCTTC.

In its sample, this clonotype was seen many times. The chain recombines TRBV18 with TRBJ2-7; D is unclear. V lost 3 bases to trimming and J lost 8 bases, with 14 bases between them. Germline values: CDR1 KGHSH, CDR2 LQKENI. The CDR3 covers 13 residues. The CDR3 sequence is CASSPMAYDKQYF. In DNA form, the CDR3 reads TGTGCCAGCTCACCGATGGCCTATGACAAGCAGTACTTC.

The J gene is TRBJ1-2, the V gene TRBV7-2; D is perhaps TRBD1 (5 bases). Germline loops: CDR1 SGHTA, CDR2 FQGNSA. V was clipped by 3 bases and J by 2 bases, with 10 bases between them. CDR3 length equals 14 residues. Here the CDR3 DNA reads TGTGCCAGCAGCTTTGTGGGGGTAAACTATGGCTACACCTTC. Protein: CASSFVGVNYGYTF.

The rearrangement links TRBV5-1 to TRBJ2-7, with D perhaps matching TRBD1 (5 bases). V lost 4 bases, J lost 6 bases, and 17 bases lay in between. Germline assignment: CDR1 SGHRS and CDR2 YFSETQ. The CDR3 runs to 14 residues. The CDR3 DNA reads as TGCGCCAGCAGCGCTCAGGGCCTTAACGGCGAGCAGTACTTC. Translation: CASSAQGLNGEQYF.

This chain links TRBV5-6 with TRBJ1-4; 7 nucleotides agree with TRBD1. V dropped 0 bases and J dropped 6; count of bases not matched to a gene: 2. Looked up from germline, CDR1 is SGHDT and CDR2 is YYEEEE. The CDR3 contains 14 residues. The CDR3 sequence is CASSLEGADEKLFF. CDR3 DNA sequence: TGTGCCAGCAGCTTGGAGGGGGCCGATGAAAAACTGTTTTTT.

This clonotype was observed a handful of times. The DNA of the CDR3 is TGTGCCACCAGCAGAGATACGCACACTGAAGCTTTCTTT. It codes for CATSRDTHTEAFF. The chain joins TRBV15 to TRBJ1-1; D is unresolved. Germline CDR1 and CDR2: LNHNV and YYDKDF (reference sequence). V lost 0 bases, J lost 3 bases, and 5 bases lay in between. The CDR3 has 13 residues.

This sequence joins TRBV4-1 and TRBJ2-5, with TRBD2 identical over 9 bases. The CDR3 is 16 residues long. Germline V gives CDR1 MGHRA, CDR2 YSYEKL. With V trimmed by 1 base and J by 5 bases, 8 bases remained unmatched. Here the CDR3 DNA reads TGCGCCAGCAGCCAAGTAGCGGGAGCCGAAGGGGAGACCCAGTACTTC. Translating it yields CASSQVAGAEGETQYF.

This clonotype was detected only a few times. The rearrangement joins TRBV5-1 to TRBJ2-1; TRBD2 might be the D (5 bases). There are 17 residues in the CDR3. The V end lost 0 bases, the J end lost 1 base, and 14 bases lay between the germline ends. In germline, CDR1 is SGHRS, CDR2 YFSETQ. In DNA, the CDR3 is TGCGCCAGCAGCTTGGTTTCGACGTCGGGATCCTACAATGAGCAGTTCTTC. It encodes CASSLVSTSGSYNEQFF.

This clonotype was counted a few times. CDR3 residues: CSVETADTQYF. As DNA, the CDR3 is TGCAGCGTTGAGACAGCAGATACGCAGTATTTT. This rearrangement joins TRBV29-1 to TRBJ2-3, with D possibly matching TRBD1 (5 bases). Germline-derived CDR1 and CDR2 are SQVTM and ANQGSEA. The V and J ends lost 3 bases and 4 bases respectively, with 5 bases between them. The CDR3 consists of 11 residues.

This clonotype was seen ten or more times. The chain is built from TRBV12-3 or TRBV12-4 and TRBJ2-2; maybe TRBD2 (6 bases). The CDR3 has 12 amino acids. V was clipped by 8 bases and J by 9 bases, with 13 bases between them. CDR3 amino acids: CASGQLARELFF. The CDR3 nucleotides read TGTGCCAGCGGACAACTAGCTCGGGAGCTGTTTTTT.

This clonotype appeared a few times. The chain recombines TRBV7-2 with TRBJ1-1; D perhaps matches TRBD1 (6 bases). The CDR3 length is 17 residues. Trimming took off 1 base at V and 3 bases at J, with 18 bases between the two ends. Germline values: CDR1 SGHTA, CDR2 FQGNSA. CDR3 coding DNA: TGTGCCAGCAGCTTAGGTGCAGGAGCACAGGGTGACACTGAAGCTTTCTTT. Translation gives CASSLGAGAQGDTEAFF.

The chain has TRBV28 and TRBJ1-6; D is possibly TRBD1 (6 bases). V lost 8 bases to trimming and J lost 7 bases, with 15 bases between them. This CDR3 spans 14 amino acids. Germline V lookup: CDR1 MDHEN, CDR2 SYDVKM. The CDR3 loop reads CASGQGWGNSPLHF. For the CDR3, the DNA is TGTGCCAGCGGCCAGGGGTGGGGAAATTCACCCCTCCACTTT.

This clonotype occurred a few times. This chain links TRBV27 with TRBJ2-3, with 10 bases that match TRBD2. The CDR3 length is 20 residues. V lost 6 bases to trimming and J lost 0 bases; unmatched junction nucleotides: 18. Germline V lookup: CDR1 MNHEY, CDR2 SMNVEV (reference sequence). The CDR3 reads CASRDRPGLAPQISTDTQYF. In DNA form, the CDR3 reads TGTGCCAGCAGGGATCGTCCGGGACTAGCGCCACAGATTAGCACAGATACGCAGTATTTT.

The chain employs TRBV6-2 or TRBV6-3 and TRBJ2-3; the D is unclear. Trimming took 6 bases from V and 2 from J, leaving 18 bases between them. In germline, CDR1 is MNHEY, CDR2 SVGEGT. This CDR3 comprises 16 residues. The CDR3 nucleotides are TGTGCCAGCAGACGAACTCCCTGGAGTCTCACAGATACGCAGTATTTT. Its translation is CASRRTPWSLTDTQYF.

In this sample, this clonotype turned up a few times. This chain links TRBV20-1 with TRBJ2-5; D is possibly TRBD2 (6 bases). This CDR3 is built from 15 residues. Trimming pared 3 bases from V and 2 bases from J, leaving 16 bases between. Germline V gene data show CDR1 as DFQATT and CDR2 as SNEGSKA (reference sequence). This chain's CDR3 is CSARRDSFGQETQYF. The CDR3 bases are TGCAGTGCTAGGAGGGACTCCTTCGGGCAAGAGACCCAGTACTTC.

The gene calls are TRBV6-1 and TRBJ2-5, with D unresolved. CDR1 and CDR2 (germline): MNHNS, SASEGT. V was shortened by 5 bases and J by 3 bases, with 10 bases between the two germline ends. The CDR3 contains 13 residues. CDR3 in amino acids: CASSREMEETQYF. The CDR3 DNA follows: TGTGCCAGCAGTCGAGAAATGGAAGAGACCCAGTACTTC.

V and J are TRBV2 and TRBJ1-2; 8 bases agree with TRBD1. After removal of 6 bases from V and 7 bases from J, the junction contained 10 bases not matched to a gene. This CDR3 contains 14 residues. The germline CDR1 and CDR2 sequences are SNHLY and FYNNEI. The CDR3 here is CASRRGRGLFGYTF. The CDR3 DNA follows: TGTGCCAGCAGGAGGGGCAGGGGGCTGTTTGGCTACACCTTC.

The CDR3 DNA sequence: TGTGCCAGCAGTTCCCGCAAACCGGGACATTTTACCGGGGAGCTGTTTTTT. Translation: CASSSRKPGHFTGELFF. This sequence joins TRBV27 and TRBJ2-2; maybe TRBD1 (6 bases). Germline assignment: CDR1 MNHEY and CDR2 SMNVEV (reference sequence). V lost 4 bases, J lost 5 bases, and 20 bases lay in between. The CDR3 loop spans 17 amino acids.